This T cell receptor beta chain appears in the sequencing data of a study of cytomegalovirus exposure and HLA in healthy donors. Broader study findings: In a later analysis, specific HLA alleles were associated with 15,000 to 20,000 TCR beta sequences at a 0.05 false discovery rate. TRBV6-2, TRBV6-3 and some other V segments were unresolvable in 87-base-pair reads. In an earlier analysis, most TCR beta V segments were productive about 87% or about 30% of the time.

Turning to this clone: Its antigen is as yet unknown.

The primer mix had 60 Vbeta and 13 Jbeta primers. Profiling relied on immunoSEQ multiplex PCR, and the TCRdb table lists in-frame clones only, not all of them. Of about 140,000 clones listed, 75% were seen once; the top ten hold 11%. The J segment lost 4 bases and the V segment lost 4 bases, leaving 7 bases of the junction unmatched. The CDR3 loop spans 16 amino acids. Donors sampled were nominally healthy, though unrecorded immune exposures were likely. This receptor was taken from a man younger than 30 in good health and CMV-seropositive. This chain links TRBV23-1 with TRBJ1-5; 10 positions match TRBD1. Being an ORF, TRBV23-1 has a function that is uncertain. Sequencing was performed on PBMCs. The CDR3 sequence is CASSLIRDRGNQPQHF. CDR3 in DNA: TGCGCCAGCAGTCTTATCCGGGACAGGGGAAATCAGCCCCAGCATTTT.